This entry lists 31 T cell receptor beta chains sequenced from one sample in a study of cytomegalovirus exposure and HLA in healthy donors. Libraries were prepared by immunoSEQ multiplex PCR; TCRdb keeps only in-frame clonotypes and omits some of them. Here the sample spans 250,000 to 400,000 clones, 88% being singletons. Sequencing was done on a sample of PBMCs. The receptors were gathered from a man aged 30 to 45 in good health and CMV-seronegative.

In DNA form, the CDR3 reads TGTGCCAGCAGCTCCCGACTAGCGGGTGAGCAGTACTTC. This codes for CASSSRLAGEQYF. The V gene is TRBV14, the J gene TRBJ2-7; 10 bases align to TRBD2. CDR1 and CDR2 (germline): SGHDN, FVKESK. With V trimmed by 5 bases and J by 7 bases, 5 bases remained unmatched. CDR3 length: 13 amino acids.

The chain combines TRBV6-5 with TRBJ1-1, with 7 bases aligning to TRBD1. V was pared by 5 bases and J by 10 bases, with 16 bases of the junction left unmatched. CDR1 MNHEY and CDR2 SVGAGI come from the germline V gene. CDR3 size: 15 residues. CDR3 region: CASSPMTGFRYGAFF. The CDR3 bases are TGTGCCAGCAGTCCCATGACAGGGTTCAGGTATGGAGCTTTCTTT.

This chain links TRBV6-6 with TRBJ2-1; 8 bases are shared with TRBD1. The ends lost 0 bases at V and 9 bases at J; junction bases unmatched: 4. Germline loops: CDR1 MNHNY, CDR2 SVGAGI (reference sequence). This CDR3 is built from 14 residues. The CDR3 protein is CASSYSQGAGEQFF. In nucleotides, the CDR3 is TGTGCCAGCAGTTACTCGCAGGGGGCAGGTGAGCAGTTCTTC.

The chain uses TRBV7-9 and TRBJ1-2, with unresolved D. This CDR3 comprises 13 residues. From germline, CDR1 is SEHNR and CDR2 FQNEAQ (reference sequence). The V end was cut by 3 bases, the J end by 7 bases, with 12 bases between. CDR3 in amino acids: CASSFEGSSGYTF. CDR3 coding DNA: TGTGCCAGCAGCTTTGAAGGGAGTTCTGGCTACACCTTC.

In regard to this clone: A single base separates this from a much larger clone, so it may be a read error. The genes are TRBV5-1 and TRBJ2-7; perhaps TRBD1 as D (8 bases). V lost 4 bases to trimming and J lost 4 bases, with 12 bases between them. The germline V gene encodes CDR1 SGHRS and CDR2 YFSETQ. There are 13 residues in the CDR3. This CDR3 reads CASSVQGGYEQYF. CDR3 in DNA: TGCGCCAGCAGCGTACAGGGGGGGTACGAGCAGTACTTC.

This chain uses TRBV4-1 with TRBJ2-7; TRBD1 matches 7 bases. The CDR3 consists of 14 residues. From germline, CDR1 is MGHRA and CDR2 YSYEKL. Germline trimming cut 2 bases from V and 6 bases from J; bases unmatched to any gene: 7. The chain's CDR3 is CASSQTDRALEQYF. In DNA, the CDR3 is TGCGCCAGCAGCCAAACTGACAGGGCGCTCGAGCAGTACTTC.

The rearrangement joins TRBV6-1 to TRBJ1-1; weak D call: TRBD1 (6 bases). Germline values: CDR1 MNHNS, CDR2 SASEGT. V was cut by 1 base and J by 0 bases, with 15 bases left in between. The length of the CDR3 is 17 residues. The CDR3 coding sequence is TGTGCCAGCAGTGAAGGACGGCAGGGGATGATGAACACTGAAGCTTTCTTT. It is translated as CASSEGRQGMMNTEAFF.

The genes are TRBV2 and TRBJ1-1; TRBD1 matches at 7 bases. This CDR3 comprises 15 residues. The ends lost 9 bases at V and 10 bases at J; junction bases unmatched: 20. Germline values: CDR1 SNHLY, CDR2 FYNNEI. CDR3 loop: CASERDSLLQIAAFF. The CDR3 nucleotides are TGTGCCAGTGAACGGGACAGTTTGCTCCAAATCGCAGCTTTCTTT.

The chain has TRBV5-1 and TRBJ1-1; D not resolved. Trimming took off 5 bases at V and 1 base at J, with 9 bases between the two ends. The CDR3 extends over 13 amino acids. The germline V gene has CDR1 SGHRS and CDR2 YFSETQ. CDR3 loop: CASSFSGNTEAFF. In DNA, the CDR3 is TGCGCCAGCAGTTTTTCAGGGAACACTGAAGCTTTCTTT. The variable domain in full, completed from reference TRBV5-1 and TRBJ1-1, reads KAGVTQTPRYLIKTRGQQVTLSCSPISGHRSVSWYQQTPGQGLQFLFEYFSETQRNKGNFPGRFSGRQFSNSRSEMNVSTLELGDSALYLCASSFSGNTEAFFGQGTRLTVV.

The chain has TRBV27 and TRBJ2-2; 10 bases fit TRBD2. After removal of 5 bases from V and 5 bases from J, the junction contained 11 bases not matched to a gene. Germline V gives CDR1 MNHEY, CDR2 SMNVEV (reference sequence). The CDR3 has 17 residues. CDR3 amino acids: CASSASGGAVKTGELFF. The CDR3 DNA follows: TGTGCCAGCAGTGCAAGCGGGGGGGCCGTTAAGACCGGGGAGCTGTTTTTT.

This chain joins TRBV4-1 and TRBJ1-1; D is ambiguous. The V and J ends lost 0 bases and 1 base respectively, with 3 bases between them. This CDR3 contains 13 residues. The V gene's germline CDR1 is MGHRA and CDR2 YSYEKL. The CDR3 region is CASSQDGNTEAFF. The CDR3 region has the DNA TGCGCCAGCAGCCAAGACGGGAACACTGAAGCTTTCTTT.

V usage is TRBV6-6 and J usage is TRBJ2-7; 10 bases line up with TRBD1. This CDR3 contains 14 residues. Trimming removed 10 bases from V and 2 bases from J; junction bases left unmatched: 8. CDR1 is MNHNY, CDR2 SVGAGI, per germline (reference sequence). Here the CDR3 reads CAIAGTGEAYEQYF. The CDR3 nucleotides read TGTGCCATAGCCGGGACAGGGGAGGCCTACGAGCAGTACTTC.

The chain couples TRBV9 to TRBJ2-7; D may be TRBD1 (5 bases). This CDR3 region has 15 residues. V was clipped by 1 base and J by 4 bases, with 15 bases between them. The germline CDR1 and CDR2 sequences are SGDLS and YYNGEE. The CDR3 region has the DNA TGTGCCAGCAGCGTATCTTCCGCAGGGTTTTACGAGCAGTACTTC. Amino acid sequence: CASSVSSAGFYEQYF. The full variable domain, its missing parts supplied by reference TRBV9 and TRBJ2-7, is DSGVTQTPKHLITATGQRVTLRCSPRSGDLSVYWYQQSLDQGLQFLIQYYNGEERAKGNILERFSAQQFPDLHSELNLSSLELGDSALYFCASSVSSAGFYEQYFGPGTRLTVT.

The gene calls are TRBV6-1 and TRBJ2-2, with TRBD1 identical over 11 bases. With 5 bases clipped from V and 4 bases from J, the junction kept 3 bases outside the gene matches. The CDR3 has 15 residues. The germline CDR1 and CDR2 sequences are MNHNS and SASEGT. Here the CDR3 reads CASSRDRGGTGELFF. CDR3 in DNA: TGTGCCAGCAGTCGGGACAGGGGGGGCACCGGGGAGCTGTTTTTT.

This sequence joins TRBV6-6 and TRBJ2-1; D is undetermined. V was trimmed by 4 bases and J by 7 bases, leaving 5 bases between them. This CDR3 contains 11 residues. The V gene's germline CDR1 is MNHNY and CDR2 SVGAGI (reference sequence). In DNA, the CDR3 is TGTGCCAGCAGTTCCCTAAATGAGCAGTTCTTC. Its protein is CASSSLNEQFF.

V gene TRBV5-1 combines with J gene TRBJ2-5; 12 positions match TRBD2. The CDR3 spans 16 residues. The V gene's germline CDR1 is SGHRS and CDR2 YFSETQ. The trim removed 4 bases at V and 0 bases at J, leaving 4 bases unmatched. The CDR3 nucleotides read TGCGCCAGCAGCACAAGGACTAGCGGGAACCAAGAGACCCAGTACTTC. It translates to CASSTRTSGNQETQYF.

This chain uses TRBV30 with TRBJ2-3; possible D gene TRBD2, 6 bases. There are 12 residues in the CDR3. V was clipped by 2 bases and J by 4 bases, with 7 bases between them. Germline lookup yields CDR1 GTSNPN and CDR2 SVGIG (reference sequence). Written as DNA, the CDR3 is TGTGCCTGGAGTCGACTAGCAGATACGCAGTATTTT. The encoded protein is CAWSRLADTQYF.

The chain carries TRBV5-1 and TRBJ1-2; the D gene is possibly TRBD1 (6 bases). Trimming shortened V by 5 bases and J by 7 bases, and 21 bases separated the two germline ends. The CDR3 length is 15 residues. Germline V gives CDR1 SGHRS, CDR2 YFSETQ. CDR3 loop: CASRHDPGTYLGYTF. The CDR3 region has the DNA TGCGCCAGCAGACATGACCCCGGGACATACCTTGGCTACACCTTC.

V and J are TRBV11-3 and TRBJ2-2, with no clear D. Trimming pared 0 bases from V and 7 bases from J, leaving 6 bases between. CDR3 length: 13 residues. Per germline, CDR1 SGHNT and CDR2 YENEEA. CDR3 nucleotide sequence: TGTGCCAGCAGCTTAGACCTACTCGGGGAGCTGTTTTTT. Amino acids: CASSLDLLGELFF.

The rearrangement joins TRBV7-6 to TRBJ2-1; TRBD2 is a possible D gene (6 bases). CDR1 is SGHVS and CDR2 is FNYEAQ in the germline V gene. Trimming removed 1 base at V and 9 bases at J, with 13 bases between. CDR3 size: 14 residues. CDR3 loop: CASSLVAGFGEQFF. The CDR3, as DNA: TGTGCCAGCAGCTTAGTGGCGGGGTTTGGTGAGCAGTTCTTC.

The sample holds a few counts of this clone. The V call is TRBV19, the J call TRBJ1-3; unclear D gene. Deletions cut 6 bases from V and 3 bases from J, with 9 bases between. The CDR3 has 13 amino acids. The V gene's germline CDR1 is LNHDA and CDR2 SQIVND (reference sequence). CDR3 coding DNA: TGTGCCAGTAGGGCAGGAAATGGAAACACCATATATTTT. As protein: CASRAGNGNTIYF.

This chain links TRBV27 with TRBJ2-2, with TRBD1 matching 8 bases. V shed 8 bases and J 6 bases; nucleotides not matched to a gene: 11. CDR3 length equals 15 residues. CDR1 is MNHEY, CDR2 SMNVEV, per germline (reference sequence). DNA for the CDR3: TGTGCCAGCTCTCCCGGACAGGGAATCCCCGGGGAGCTGTTTTTT. This translates into CASSPGQGIPGELFF.

V gene TRBV6-6 combines with J gene TRBJ1-1; the D is unclear. Trimming took off 8 bases at V and 3 bases at J, with 7 bases between the two ends. The CDR3 spans 11 residues. Germline CDR1 reads MNHNY; CDR2 reads SVGAGI (reference sequence). DNA for the CDR3: TGTGCCAGCTTGAGGGACACTGAAGCTTTCTTT. Translation gives CASLRDTEAFF.

The chain has TRBV6-5 and TRBJ2-2; the match to TRBD1 covers 7 bases. Germline CDR1 is MNHEY and CDR2 is SVGAGI. The CDR3 covers 15 residues. Germline trimming cut 0 bases from V and 5 bases from J; bases unmatched to any gene: 3. In DNA form, the CDR3 reads TGTGCCAGCAGTTACTCCCAGACAGGGACCGGGGAGCTGTTTTTT. Translated, it gives CASSYSQTGTGELFF.

J is TRBJ1-2 and V is TRBV19, with D tentatively TRBD1 (5 bases). Trimming shortened V by 3 bases and J by 8 bases, and 13 bases separated the two germline ends. Germline V lookup: CDR1 LNHDA, CDR2 SQIVND (reference sequence). This CDR3 comprises 13 residues. CDR3 bases: TGTGCCAGTAGTATGGAGGGGACTGGGGGCTACACCTTC. Protein: CASSMEGTGGYTF.

V and J are TRBV7-9 and TRBJ2-5; D is undetermined. The CDR3 spans 12 residues. The germline V gene has CDR1 SEHNR and CDR2 FQNEAQ (reference sequence). Trimming left V 1 base short and J 5 bases short, with 5 bases between. Here the CDR3 reads CASSLVLETQYF. The CDR3 coding sequence is TGTGCCAGCAGCTTAGTCCTGGAGACCCAGTACTTC. Drawing the rest from reference TRBV7-9 and TRBJ2-5, the complete variable domain is DTGVSQNPRHKITKRGQNVTFRCDPISEHNRLYWYRQTLGQGPEFLTYFQNEAQLEKSRLLSDRFSAERPKGSFSTLEIQRTEQGDSAMYLCASSLVLETQYFGPGTRLLVL.

CDR3 region: CASSPRHYYGYTF. CDR3 DNA sequence: TGTGCCAGCAGTCCGAGACACTACTATGGCTACACCTTC. V and J are TRBV27 and TRBJ1-2; D is uncertain. The CDR3 has 13 residues. V lost 5 bases and J lost 3, with 10 bases in between. The germline V gene encodes CDR1 MNHEY and CDR2 SMNVEV (reference sequence).

The chain uses TRBV5-5 and TRBJ2-3; D possibly corresponds to TRBD1 (6 bases). Trimming took 4 bases from V and 6 from J, leaving 18 bases between them. The CDR3 consists of 15 residues. Germline-derived CDR1 and CDR2 are SGHKS and YYEKEE (reference sequence). CDR3 amino acids: CASSRSYRELDTQYF. DNA for the CDR3: TGTGCCAGCAGCAGATCCTACAGGGAATTGGATACGCAGTATTTT.

The J gene is TRBJ2-1, the V gene TRBV6-6; 8 bases match TRBD1. The V gene end was trimmed by 6 bases and the J gene end by 12 bases; junction bases not matched to a gene: 4. CDR3 length: 11 amino acids. CDR1 MNHNY and CDR2 SVGAGI come from the germline V gene (reference sequence). The CDR3 sequence is CASRLDRGQFF. The CDR3, as DNA: TGTGCCAGCAGACTAGACAGGGGGCAGTTCTTC.

The chain links TRBV9 to TRBJ2-7; TRBD2 agrees at 9 bases. Trimming cost V 0 bases and J 6 bases; bases outside gene matches: 7. Germline CDR1 SGDLS, CDR2 YYNGEE. The CDR3 consists of 15 residues. The DNA of the CDR3 is TGTGCCAGCAGCGTAGAGGGAAAACTAGCGGGCGAGCAGTACTTC. Protein product: CASSVEGKLAGEQYF.

The J gene is TRBJ2-7, the V gene TRBV2; no definite D call. In germline, CDR1 is SNHLY, CDR2 FYNNEI. The CDR3 runs 14 residues. Trimming left V 1 base short and J 4 bases short, with 11 bases between. The chain's CDR3 is CASSEVGSKYEQYF. The CDR3 DNA follows: TGTGCCAGCAGTGAAGTGGGCTCGAAATACGAGCAGTACTTC.